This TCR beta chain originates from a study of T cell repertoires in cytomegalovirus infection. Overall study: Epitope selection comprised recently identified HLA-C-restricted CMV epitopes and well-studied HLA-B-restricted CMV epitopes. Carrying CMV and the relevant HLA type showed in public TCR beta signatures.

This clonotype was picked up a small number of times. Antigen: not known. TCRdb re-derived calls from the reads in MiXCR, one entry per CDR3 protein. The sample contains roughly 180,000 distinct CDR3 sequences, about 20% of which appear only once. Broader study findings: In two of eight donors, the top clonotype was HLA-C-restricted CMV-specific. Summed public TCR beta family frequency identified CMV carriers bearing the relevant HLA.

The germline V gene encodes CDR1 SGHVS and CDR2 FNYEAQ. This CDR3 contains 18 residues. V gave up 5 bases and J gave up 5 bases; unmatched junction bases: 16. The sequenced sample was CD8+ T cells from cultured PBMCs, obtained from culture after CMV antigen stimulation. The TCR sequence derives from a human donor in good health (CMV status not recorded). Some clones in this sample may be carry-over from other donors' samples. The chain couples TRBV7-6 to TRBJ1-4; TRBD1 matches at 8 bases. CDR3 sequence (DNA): TGTGCCAGCAGCGGAGCTCAGGGGGCCGGGACACGAAATGAAAAACTGTTTTTT. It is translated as CASSGAQGAGTRNEKLFF.